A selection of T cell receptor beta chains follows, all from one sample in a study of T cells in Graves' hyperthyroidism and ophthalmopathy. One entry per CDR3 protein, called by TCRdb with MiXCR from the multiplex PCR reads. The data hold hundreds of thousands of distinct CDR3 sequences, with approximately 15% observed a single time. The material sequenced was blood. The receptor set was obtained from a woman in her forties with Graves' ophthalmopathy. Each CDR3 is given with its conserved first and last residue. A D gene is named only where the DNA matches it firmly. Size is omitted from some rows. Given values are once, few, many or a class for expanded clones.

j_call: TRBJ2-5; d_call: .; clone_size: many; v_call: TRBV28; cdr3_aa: CASRNQIEETQYF; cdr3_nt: TGTGCCAGCAGGAATCAGATTGAAGAGACCCAGTACTTC
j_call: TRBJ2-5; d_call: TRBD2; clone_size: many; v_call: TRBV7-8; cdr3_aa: CASSLGLALETQYF; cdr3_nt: TGTGCCAGCAGCTTAGGACTAGCTCTGGAGACCCAGTACTTC
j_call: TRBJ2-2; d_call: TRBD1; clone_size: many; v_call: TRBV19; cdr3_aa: CASSTDRGLTGELFF; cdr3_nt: TGTGCCAGTAGTACCGACAGGGGGCTCACCGGGGAGCTGTTTTTT
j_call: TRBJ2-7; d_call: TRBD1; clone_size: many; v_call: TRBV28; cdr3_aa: CASSRPRTGGFYEQYF; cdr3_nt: TGTGCCAGCAGTCGGCCTCGGACAGGGGGTTTCTACGAGCAGTACTTC
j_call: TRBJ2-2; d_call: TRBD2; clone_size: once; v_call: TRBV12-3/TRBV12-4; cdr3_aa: CASSGLAGGAGELFF; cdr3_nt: TGTGCCAGCAGCGGACTAGCGGGAGGGGCCGGGGAGCTGTTTTTT
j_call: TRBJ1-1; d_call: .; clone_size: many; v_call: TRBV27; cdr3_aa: CASSWKAEDTEAFF; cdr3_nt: TGTGCCAGCAGTTGGAAGGCGGAGGACACTGAAGCTTTCTTT
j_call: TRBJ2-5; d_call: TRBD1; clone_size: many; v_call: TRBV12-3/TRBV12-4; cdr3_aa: CASSLLTGPQETQYF; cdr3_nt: TGTGCCAGCAGTCTCCTGACAGGGCCGCAAGAGACCCAGTACTTC
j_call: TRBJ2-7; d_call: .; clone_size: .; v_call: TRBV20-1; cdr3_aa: CSARVAGPYEQYF; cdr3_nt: TGCAGTGCTAGAGTTGCGGGACCCTACGAGCAGTACTTC
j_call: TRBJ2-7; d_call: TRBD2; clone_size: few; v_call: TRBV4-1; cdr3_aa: CASRQVAGVYEQYF; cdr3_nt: TGCGCCAGCAGGCAAGTAGCGGGAGTCTACGAGCAGTACTTC
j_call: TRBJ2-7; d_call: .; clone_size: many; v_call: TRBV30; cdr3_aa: CAWSPVLSYEQYF; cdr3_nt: TGTGCCTGGAGTCCCGTTCTCTCCTACGAGCAGTACTTC
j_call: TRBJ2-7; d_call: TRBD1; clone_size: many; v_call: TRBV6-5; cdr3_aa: CASITGGGEQYF; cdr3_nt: TGTGCCAGCATAACAGGGGGCGGTGAGCAGTACTTC
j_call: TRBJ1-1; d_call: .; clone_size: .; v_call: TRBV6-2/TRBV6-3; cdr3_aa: CASRDVVNTEAFF; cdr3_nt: TGTGCCAGCAGAGACGTGGTGAACACTGAAGCTTTCTTT
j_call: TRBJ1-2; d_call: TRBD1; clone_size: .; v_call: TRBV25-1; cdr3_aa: CASSEYGTGYGYTF; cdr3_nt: TGTGCCAGCAGTGAATACGGGACAGGGTATGGCTACACCTTC
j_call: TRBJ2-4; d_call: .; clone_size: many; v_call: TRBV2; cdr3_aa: CASKRSLAKNIQYF; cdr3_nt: TGTGCCAGCAAGCGTTCCTTAGCCAAAAACATTCAGTACTTC
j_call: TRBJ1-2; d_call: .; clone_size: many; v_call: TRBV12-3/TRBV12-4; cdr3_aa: CASSQTGRTYGYTF; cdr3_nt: TGTGCCAGCAGTCAGACAGGAAGGACGTATGGCTACACCTTC
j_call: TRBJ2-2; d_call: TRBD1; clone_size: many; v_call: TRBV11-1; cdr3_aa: CASSWGQESNTGELFF; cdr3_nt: TGTGCCAGCAGCTGGGGACAGGAGTCCAACACCGGGGAGCTGTTTTTT
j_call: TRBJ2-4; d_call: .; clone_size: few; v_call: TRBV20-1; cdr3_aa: CSASAGVRAKNIQYF; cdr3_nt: TGCAGTGCTAGCGCAGGAGTAAGAGCCAAAAACATTCAGTACTTC
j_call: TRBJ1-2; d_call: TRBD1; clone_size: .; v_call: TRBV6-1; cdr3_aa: CASSGGQAVTQYGYTF; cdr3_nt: TGTGCCAGCAGTGGGGGACAGGCGGTGACGCAGTATGGCTACACCTTC
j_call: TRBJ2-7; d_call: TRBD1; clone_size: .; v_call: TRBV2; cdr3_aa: CASSERPGGEQYF; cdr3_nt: TGTGCCAGCAGTGAACGGCCAGGGGGTGAGCAGTACTTC
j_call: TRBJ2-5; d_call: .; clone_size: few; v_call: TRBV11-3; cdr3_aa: CASSLPRRGETQYF; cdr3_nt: TGTGCCAGCAGCTTACCGCGGAGGGGCGAGACCCAGTACTTC
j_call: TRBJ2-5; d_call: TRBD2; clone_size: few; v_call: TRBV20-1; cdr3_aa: CSAKLAGGETQYF; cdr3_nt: TGCAGTGCTAAACTAGCGGGAGGGGAGACCCAGTACTTC
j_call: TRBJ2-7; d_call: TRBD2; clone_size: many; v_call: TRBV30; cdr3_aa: CAWNIGGVNEQYF; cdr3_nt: TGTGCCTGGAATATCGGGGGGGTTAACGAGCAGTACTTC
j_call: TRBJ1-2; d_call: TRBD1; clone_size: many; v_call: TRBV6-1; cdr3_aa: CASSEKTGVNYGYTF; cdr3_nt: TGTGCCAGCAGCGAAAAAACAGGGGTTAACTATGGCTACACCTTC
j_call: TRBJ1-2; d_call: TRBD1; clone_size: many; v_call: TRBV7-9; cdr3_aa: CASSQGTGPYGYTF; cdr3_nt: TGTGCCAGCAGCCAAGGGACAGGGCCCTATGGCTACACCTTC
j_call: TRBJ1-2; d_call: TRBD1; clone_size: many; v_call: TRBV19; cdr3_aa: CASSIITGTGDHRYTF; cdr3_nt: TGTGCCAGTAGTATAATAACCGGGACAGGGGACCATCGCTACACCTTC
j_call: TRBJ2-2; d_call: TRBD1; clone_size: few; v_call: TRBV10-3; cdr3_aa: CAIGAPGQSSTGELFF; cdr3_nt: TGTGCCATCGGGGCCCCGGGACAGAGCTCCACCGGGGAGCTGTTTTTT
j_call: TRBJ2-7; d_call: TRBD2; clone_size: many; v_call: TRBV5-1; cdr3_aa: CASSFIVGWGLPSYEQYF; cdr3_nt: TGCGCCAGCAGCTTTATAGTTGGATGGGGACTACCCTCCTACGAGCAGTACTTC
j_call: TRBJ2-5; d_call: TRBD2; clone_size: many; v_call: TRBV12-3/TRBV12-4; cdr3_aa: CASSPPGLAGETQYF; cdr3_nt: TGTGCCAGCAGCCCTCCGGGACTAGCGGGAGAGACCCAGTACTTC
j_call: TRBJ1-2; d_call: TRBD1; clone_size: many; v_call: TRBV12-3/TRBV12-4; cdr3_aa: CASSLQWTGNNGYTF; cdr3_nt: TGTGCCAGCAGTCTACAGTGGACAGGGAATAATGGCTACACCTTC
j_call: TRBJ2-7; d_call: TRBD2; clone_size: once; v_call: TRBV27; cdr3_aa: CASSSFTSGTYEQYF; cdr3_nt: TGTGCCAGCAGTTCCTTTACTAGCGGCACCTACGAGCAGTACTTC
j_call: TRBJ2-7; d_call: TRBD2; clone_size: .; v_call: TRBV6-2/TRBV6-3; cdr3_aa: CASSYSSSGISEQYF; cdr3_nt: TGTGCCAGCAGTTACTCGTCTAGCGGGATTTCTGAGCAGTACTTC
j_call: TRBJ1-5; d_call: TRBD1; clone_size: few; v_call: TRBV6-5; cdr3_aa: CASSYGLTGYSNQPQHF; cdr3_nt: TGTGCCAGCAGTTACGGTCTGACAGGGTATAGCAATCAGCCCCAGCATTTT
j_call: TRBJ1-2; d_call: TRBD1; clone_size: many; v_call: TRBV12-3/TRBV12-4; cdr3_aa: CASSTTGHPYGYTF; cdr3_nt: TGTGCCAGCAGTACGACAGGGCATCCCTATGGCTACACCTTC
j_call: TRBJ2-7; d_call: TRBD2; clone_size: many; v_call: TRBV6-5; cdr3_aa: CASSTPRGGRVHEQYF; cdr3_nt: TGTGCCAGCAGTACTCCCCGGGGCGGGAGGGTTCACGAGCAGTACTTC
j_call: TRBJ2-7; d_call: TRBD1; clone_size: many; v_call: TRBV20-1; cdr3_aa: CSARDRTGVYEQYF; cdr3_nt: TGCAGTGCTAGAGATAGGACAGGTGTCTACGAGCAGTACTTC
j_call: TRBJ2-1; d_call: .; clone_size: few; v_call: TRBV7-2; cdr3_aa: CASTQPQGEQFF; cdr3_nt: TGTGCCAGCACCCAGCCTCAGGGTGAGCAGTTCTTC
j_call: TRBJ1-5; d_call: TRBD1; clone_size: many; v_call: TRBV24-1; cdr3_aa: CATSDSGTGGTQPQHF; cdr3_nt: TGTGCCACCAGTGATTCCGGGACAGGAGGGACTCAGCCCCAGCATTTT
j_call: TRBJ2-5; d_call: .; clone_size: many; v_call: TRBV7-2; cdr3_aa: CASSSSGVKETQYF; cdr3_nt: TGTGCCAGCAGCTCGTCAGGGGTTAAAGAGACCCAGTACTTC
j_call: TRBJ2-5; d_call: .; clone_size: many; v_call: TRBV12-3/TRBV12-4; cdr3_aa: CASSSIARGRETQYF; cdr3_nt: TGTGCCAGCAGCTCCATCGCCAGGGGTAGGGAGACCCAGTACTTC
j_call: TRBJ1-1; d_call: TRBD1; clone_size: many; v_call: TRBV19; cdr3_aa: CASRGQGDTEAFF; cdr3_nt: TGTGCCAGCAGGGGACAGGGGGACACTGAAGCTTTCTTT
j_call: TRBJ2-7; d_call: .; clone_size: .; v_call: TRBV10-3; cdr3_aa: CAISESTGAYEQYF; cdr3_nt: TGTGCCATCAGTGAGTCAACAGGCGCCTACGAGCAGTACTTC
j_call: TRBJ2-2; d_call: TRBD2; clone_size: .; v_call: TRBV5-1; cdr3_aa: CASSIAGDTGELFF; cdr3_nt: TGCGCCAGCAGTATAGCGGGAGACACCGGGGAGCTGTTTTTT